The 31 T cell receptor beta chains below were found in one sample sequenced in a study of T cell clonotyping in hematopoietic cell transplantation. Generated by immunoSEQ multiplex PCR, the TCRdb table keeps only in-frame clones and is missing some. The table includes a few thousand clones, roughly four fifths detected once. The material sequenced was PBMCs, taken 180 days after allogeneic stem cell transplant. These receptors originate from a female patient in her forties who had an allogeneic stem cell transplant from a related donor, so T cells may come from the graft donor. Some clones in this sample may be carry-over from other donors' samples.

The chain couples TRBV6-6 to TRBJ2-7; 8 bases are shared with TRBD1. The CDR3 has 15 residues. V was pared by 3 bases and J by 4 bases, with 8 bases of the junction left unmatched. In germline, CDR1 is MNHNY, CDR2 SVGAGI (reference sequence). The CDR3 reads CASSYSGTGPYEQYF. The CDR3 region has the DNA TGTGCCAGCAGTTATTCGGGGACAGGACCTTACGAGCAGTACTTC.

V and J are TRBV11-3 and TRBJ2-7; 12 bases match TRBD2. The CDR3 loop spans 16 amino acids. Looked up from germline, CDR1 is SGHNT and CDR2 is YENEEA. V trimming: 4 bases; J trimming: 4 bases; junction bases outside the gene matches: 8. The CDR3 DNA sequence: TGTGCCAGCAGCTCCTCCGCTAGCGGGAGGGATTACGAGCAGTACTTC. It codes for CASSSSASGRDYEQYF.

This clone was seen just once. The chain joins TRBV11-2 to TRBJ2-7, with 10 bases aligning to TRBD2. V gave up 0 bases and J gave up 3 bases; unmatched junction bases: 2. Germline values: CDR1 SGHAT, CDR2 FQNNGV. This CDR3 has 15 residues. CDR3 amino acids: CASSLESSGSYEQYF. The CDR3, as DNA: TGTGCCAGCAGCTTAGAATCTAGCGGGAGCTACGAGCAGTACTTC.

V and J are TRBV5-6 and TRBJ2-7; 10 bases agree with TRBD1. The CDR3 is 15 residues long. Per the germline V gene, CDR1 is SGHDT and CDR2 is YYEEEE. J gave up 6 bases and V 2 bases, and 8 bases lay outside the gene matches. CDR3 bases: TGTGCCAGCAGCTTTAGCGGGACAGGGGAGGGCGAGCAGTACTTC. Its protein is CASSFSGTGEGEQYF.

The CDR3 coding sequence is TGTGCCAGTAGTATAGATCACGGAAACACCATATATTTT. It is translated as CASSIDHGNTIYF. The rearrangement uses TRBV19 and TRBJ1-3, with D hard to call. The length of the CDR3 is 13 residues. V was trimmed by 0 bases and J by 4 bases, leaving 4 bases between them. Germline assignment: CDR1 LNHDA and CDR2 SQIVND (reference sequence).

This clone was detected only a few times. The J gene is TRBJ2-2, the V gene TRBV14; D assignment may be TRBD1 or TRBD2 (5 bases each). Per germline, CDR1 SGHDN and CDR2 FVKESK. V shed 0 bases and J shed 8 bases, with 19 bases lying between them. The CDR3 runs 17 residues. This chain's CDR3 is CASSQDRGRDWTGELFF. The CDR3 bases are TGTGCCAGCAGCCAAGATAGGGGACGGGATTGGACGGGGGAGCTGTTTTTT.

Comments on this clone: A much larger clone differs from this one at a single base, so this may be a read error. This chain joins TRBV7-6 and TRBJ1-1; D perhaps matches TRBD1 (6 bases). The CDR3 length is 13 residues. CDR1 is SGHVS and CDR2 is FNYEAQ in the germline V gene. Trimming pared 2 bases from V and 4 bases from J, leaving 8 bases between. The CDR3: CASSLRGATEAFF. Written as DNA, the CDR3 is TGTGCCAGCAGCTTAAGGGGGGCCACTGAAGCTTTCTTT.

The rearrangement uses TRBV27 and TRBJ1-1; D is ambiguous. Germline CDR1 reads MNHEY; CDR2 reads SMNVEV (reference sequence). Trimming shortened V by 4 bases and J by 1 base, and 7 bases separated the two germline ends. This CDR3 is built from 13 residues. The CDR3 nucleotides are TGTGCCAGCAGTTCACAATGGAACACTGAAGCTTTCTTT. Its translation: CASSSQWNTEAFF.

The chain couples TRBV10-3 to TRBJ1-5; D call uncertain. The CDR3 runs 11 residues. CDR1 and CDR2 (germline): ENHRY, SYGVKD. Trimming shortened V by 2 bases and J by 9 bases, and 5 bases separated the two germline ends. The CDR3 bases are TGTGCCATCAGTGAGCCGAGGCCCCAGCATTTT. Translating gives CAISEPRPQHF.

The chain has TRBV5-1 and TRBJ2-7; 9 bases fit TRBD2. Per germline, CDR1 SGHRS and CDR2 YFSETQ. The CDR3 sequence is 13 residues long. V trimming: 5 bases; J trimming: 3 bases; junction bases outside the gene matches: 3. The CDR3 sequence: CASSSGGGYEQYF. CDR3 nucleotides: TGCGCCAGCAGTAGCGGGGGCGGCTACGAGCAGTACTTC. The full variable domain, with the rest looked up from reference TRBV5-1 and TRBJ2-7, is KAGVTQTPRYLIKTRGQQVTLSCSPISGHRSVSWYQQTPGQGLQFLFEYFSETQRNKGNFPGRFSGRQFSNSRSEMNVSTLELGDSALYLCASSSGGGYEQYFGPGTRLTVT.

V gene TRBV5-1 combines with J gene TRBJ2-1; D is uncertain. This CDR3 is 15 amino acids long. Germline V gene lookup returns CDR1 SGHRS and CDR2 YFSETQ. Trimming cost V 0 bases and J 5 bases, with 12 bases left between them. CDR3 DNA: TGCGCCAGCAGCTTGGTGGACCCCACGGACAATGAGCAGTTCTTC. Amino acids: CASSLVDPTDNEQFF.

In its sample, this clone was seen a few times. J is TRBJ1-1 and V is TRBV30; no definite D call. This CDR3 has 10 amino acids. Germline V gives CDR1 GTSNPN, CDR2 SVGIG (reference sequence). The CDR3 is CGVGDTEAFF. The CDR3 DNA is TGTGGAGTCGGGGACACTGAAGCTTTCTTT.

This rearrangement joins TRBV29-1 to TRBJ1-1; D is undetermined. Trimming cost V 7 bases and J 3 bases, with 9 bases left between them. There are 11 residues in the CDR3. Per germline, CDR1 SQVTM and CDR2 ANQGSEA. The CDR3 protein is CSGGWDTEAFF. DNA of the CDR3: TGCAGCGGTGGGTGGGACACTGAAGCTTTCTTT.

This rearrangement joins TRBV9 to TRBJ2-7, with a tentative D call TRBD1 (5 bases). The germline V gene has CDR1 SGDLS and CDR2 YYNGEE. There are 15 residues in the CDR3. V gave up 0 bases and J gave up 4 bases, with 14 bases separating them. The CDR3 loop is CASSVEPQGSYEQYF. Here the CDR3 DNA reads TGTGCCAGCAGCGTAGAACCCCAGGGATCTTACGAGCAGTACTTC.

CDR3 sequence (DNA): TGTGCCAGCAACCGAAATGAGGGAGGGGAATCTGGCTACACCTTC. Protein sequence: CASNRNEGGESGYTF. The J gene is TRBJ1-2, the V gene TRBV6-1, with a possible D match to TRBD1 (5 bases). V lost 7 bases to trimming and J lost 7 bases, with 22 bases between them. The V gene's germline CDR1 is MNHNS and CDR2 SASEGT. There are 15 residues in the CDR3.

This rearrangement joins TRBV6-5 to TRBJ2-7, with 8 bases lining up with TRBD2. V lost 7 bases, J lost 2 bases, and 7 bases stayed unmatched. CDR3 length: 14 amino acids. Germline V gene lookup returns CDR1 MNHEY and CDR2 SVGAGI. CDR3 in DNA: TGTGCCAGCATGGGACGGGAGGGGGCCTACGAGCAGTACTTC. Protein: CASMGREGAYEQYF.

The rearrangement uses TRBV27 and TRBJ2-2, with D possibly being TRBD1 or TRBD2 (6 bases each). Deletions cut 3 bases from V and 0 bases from J, with 11 bases between. CDR1 MNHEY and CDR2 SMNVEV come from the germline V gene (reference sequence). The CDR3 is 16 amino acids. The CDR3 DNA reads as TGTGCCAGCAGTTTTTCGGGGGCGGCGAACACCGGGGAGCTGTTTTTT. Translation gives CASSFSGAANTGELFF.

The CDR3 DNA follows: TGTGCCAGCAGTTTATTAGGACAGAACTCCTATGGCTACACCTTC. Encoded protein: CASSLLGQNSYGYTF. The J gene is TRBJ1-2, the V gene TRBV28; maybe TRBD1 (6 bases). V lost 1 base and J 4 bases, leaving 13 bases between the germline ends. Germline CDR1 reads MDHEN; CDR2 reads SYDVKM. The CDR3 spans 15 residues.

V is TRBV6-1 and J is TRBJ2-6; no clear D gene. Germline V gene lookup returns CDR1 MNHNS and CDR2 SASEGT. V dropped 2 bases and J dropped 1 base, with 12 bases sitting between them. This CDR3 contains 17 residues. CDR3 bases: TGTGCCAGCAGTGAAAGGGTGGGCGCTTCTGGGGCCAACGTCCTGACTTTC. It encodes CASSERVGASGANVLTF.

V and J are TRBV4-1 and TRBJ1-5, with D tentatively TRBD1 (6 bases). V lost 1 base, J lost 4 bases, and 14 bases lay in between. Germline V gene sequence: CDR1 MGHRA, CDR2 YSYEKL. The CDR3 contains 16 residues. CDR3 nucleotide sequence: TGCGCCAGCAGCCAAGTTTCAGGGGCCCGGAATCAGCCCCAGCATTTT. Translating gives CASSQVSGARNQPQHF.

The gene calls are TRBV5-1 and TRBJ1-4; 10 bases are a match to TRBD1. V lost 4 bases to trimming and J lost 7 bases; unmatched junction nucleotides: 4. This CDR3 region has 14 residues. Germline lookup yields CDR1 SGHRS and CDR2 YFSETQ. The CDR3 loop is CASSRQGAGEKLFF. CDR3 sequence (DNA): TGCGCCAGCAGCCGACAGGGGGCCGGTGAAAAACTGTTTTTT. Supplemented by reference TRBV5-1 and TRBJ1-4, the full variable domain reads KAGVTQTPRYLIKTRGQQVTLSCSPISGHRSVSWYQQTPGQGLQFLFEYFSETQRNKGNFPGRFSGRQFSNSRSEMNVSTLELGDSALYLCASSRQGAGEKLFFGSGTQLSVL.

The chain joins TRBV29-1 to TRBJ2-3, with 9 bases fitting TRBD1. Trimming at V came to 7 bases and at J to 4 bases, leaving 9 bases not matched to a gene. The CDR3 spans 14 residues. Germline CDR1 SQVTM, CDR2 ANQGSEA. The CDR3 coding sequence is TGCAGCGGGAAAACAGGGGGCGGGCCAGATACGCAGTATTTT. Its protein is CSGKTGGGPDTQYF.

This chain connects TRBV11-3 to TRBJ1-1, with TRBD1 as a possible D gene (5 bases). V lost 5 bases and J 11 bases, leaving 18 bases between the germline ends. This CDR3 contains 13 residues. In germline, CDR1 is SGHNT, CDR2 YENEEA. The DNA for the CDR3 is TGTGCCAGCAGCCTTTGGCAGGGAGTCATCGCTTTCTTT. Translation: CASSLWQGVIAFF. Full variable domain (missing parts from reference TRBV11-3 and TRBJ1-1): EAGVVQSPRYKIIEKKQPVAFWCNPISGHNTLYWYLQNLGQGPELLIRYENEEAVDDSQLPKDRFSAERLKGVDSTLKIQPAELGDSAVYLCASSLWQGVIAFFGQGTRLTVV.

The gene calls are TRBV19 and TRBJ2-4; D is ambiguous. CDR1 is LNHDA and CDR2 is SQIVND in the germline V gene (reference sequence). V was cut by 3 bases and J by 9 bases, with 6 bases left in between. CDR3 size: 11 residues. CDR3 bases: TGTGCCAGTAGTATTATCGGCATTCAGTACTTC. It is translated as CASSIIGIQYF.

The gene calls are TRBV11-2 and TRBJ1-1; no clear D. V was clipped by 4 bases and J by 1 base, with 22 bases between them. Looked up from germline, CDR1 is SGHAT and CDR2 is FQNNGV. This CDR3 is built from 18 residues. The CDR3 is CASSSRFQMVAGNTEAFF. The CDR3 nucleotides are TGTGCCAGCAGCTCCCGATTTCAAATGGTGGCTGGGAACACTGAAGCTTTCTTT. Drawing the rest from reference TRBV11-2 and TRBJ1-1, the complete variable domain is EAGVAQSPRYKIIEKRQSVAFWCNPISGHATLYWYQQILGQGPKLLIQFQNNGVVDDSQLPKDRFSAERLKGVDSTLKIQPAKLEDSAVYLCASSSRFQMVAGNTEAFFGQGTRLTVV.

This rearrangement joins TRBV4-1 to TRBJ2-4, with 9 bases fitting TRBD1. V gave up 3 bases and J gave up 0 bases; unmatched junction bases: 9. From germline, CDR1 is MGHRA and CDR2 YSYEKL. The CDR3 sequence is 18 residues long. The CDR3 reads CASSHQTGGTLAKNIQYF. The CDR3 region has the DNA TGCGCCAGCAGCCATCAGACAGGGGGTACCCTAGCCAAAAACATTCAGTACTTC.

The chain couples TRBV30 to TRBJ1-2; D ambiguous. The CDR3 extends over 13 amino acids. Germline V lookup: CDR1 GTSNPN, CDR2 SVGIG (reference sequence). Trimming took off 1 base at V and 1 base at J, with 7 bases between the two ends. CDR3 nucleotides: TGTGCCTGGAGTGCCAGGATTAACTATGGCTACACCTTC. It is translated as CAWSARINYGYTF.

The chain joins TRBV6-5 to TRBJ2-7; tentative D call: TRBD2 (6 bases). Germline V gene data show CDR1 as MNHEY and CDR2 as SVGAGI. The CDR3 is made up of 14 amino acids. V lost 2 bases, J lost 2 bases, and 10 bases lay in between. The CDR3 nucleotides are TGTGCCAGCAGTTACCGGAGGGGCCCCTACGAGCAGTACTTC. Protein sequence: CASSYRRGPYEQYF.

This chain uses TRBV7-6 with TRBJ2-7; 11 positions match TRBD2. The CDR3 is 14 residues long. V was pared by 5 bases and J by 8 bases, with 8 bases of the junction left unmatched. The germline gives CDR1 SGHVS, CDR2 FNYEAQ. CDR3 loop: CASSPTSGGRQQYF. As DNA, the CDR3 is TGTGCCAGCAGCCCCACTAGCGGGGGTAGACAGCAGTACTTC.

CDR3 bases: TGCGCCAGCAGCCAAGACGGTAACTATGGCTACACCTTC. It is translated as CASSQDGNYGYTF. The rearrangement joins TRBV4-1 to TRBJ1-2, with no clear D. Per germline, CDR1 MGHRA and CDR2 YSYEKL. The CDR3 has 13 amino acids. The V and J ends lost 0 bases and 1 base respectively, with 3 bases between them.

The chain carries TRBV4-1 and TRBJ2-3; TRBD2 aligns across 13 bases. V was pared by 0 bases and J by 2 bases, with 8 bases of the junction left unmatched. The CDR3 sequence is 19 residues long. From germline, CDR1 is MGHRA and CDR2 YSYEKL. CDR3 nucleotides: TGCGCCAGCAGCCAAGATTCGCCGACTAGCGGGAGGCCCACAGATACGCAGTATTTT. Protein product: CASSQDSPTSGRPTDTQYF.